This TCR beta chain was obtained from a study of CD8 T cells in Susac syndrome. This clonotype came up once. The V gene's germline CDR1 is SGHTA and CDR2 FQGNSA. This CDR3 has 15 residues. The germline V and J ends were trimmed by 1 base and 4 bases, with 11 bases remaining between them. CD8+ and CD4+ blood T cells underwent TCR beta sequencing. Random hexamers served to reverse transcribe roughly 0.45 to 1 ug RNA. TCRdb reprocessed the immunoSEQ multiplex PCR reads via MiXCR and lists one record per CDR3 protein. Of around 270,000 distinct CDR3 sequences listed, 75% to 85% are singletons. Input material: CD8+ T cells from PBMCs. The clonotype comes from a human donor with multiple sclerosis. The rearrangement uses TRBV7-2 and TRBJ1-3, with a tentative D call TRBD1 (6 bases). CDR3 sequence: CASSLETGPGNTIYF. The CDR3, as DNA: TGTGCCAGCAGCTTAGAAACAGGGCCCGGAAACACCATATATTTT.